These 25 T cell receptor beta chains share one sample of origin, sequenced in a study of T cells in Graves' hyperthyroidism and ophthalmopathy. Researchers took RNA transcripts and amplified the TCR beta CDR3 regions from them. RT-PCR in the first round (using the HTBI primer set) targeted the TCR CDR3. TCRdb called the multiplex PCR reads again in MiXCR, with one record for every CDR3 protein. The profile shows hundreds of thousands of distinct CDR3 sequences, 14% of them singletons. The sample comprised blood. These receptors were collected from a woman aged 50 to 60 with Graves' ophthalmopathy.

This clonotype has just a few counts. The J gene is TRBJ1-2, the V gene TRBV5-1; D might be TRBD1 (6 bases). Germline V gives CDR1 SGHRS, CDR2 YFSETQ. V was clipped by 2 bases and J by 1 base, with 18 bases between them. The CDR3 has 17 residues. CDR3 DNA: TGCGCCAGCAGCTTATCTCCAGGGGTGATTGGTAACTATGGCTACACCTTC. This encodes CASSLSPGVIGNYGYTF.

The chain employs TRBV2 and TRBJ1-5, with D unclear. Germline lookup yields CDR1 SNHLY and CDR2 FYNNEI. Trimming pared 7 bases from V and 7 bases from J, leaving 14 bases between. The CDR3 length is 13 residues. CDR3 bases: TGTGCCAGCAACATCGGGGTAAGACAGCCCCAGCATTTT. Translation gives CASNIGVRQPQHF.

This clonotype was detected many times. The chain employs TRBV6-2 or TRBV6-3 and TRBJ2-7, with D unclear. CDR3 length equals 14 residues. V gave up 1 base and J gave up 1 base, with 8 bases separating them. CDR1 is MNHEY and CDR2 is SVGEGT in the germline V gene. As DNA, the CDR3 is TGTGCCAGCAGTTACTTGGACCCGTCCTACGAGCAGTACTTC. Its protein is CASSYLDPSYEQYF.

This clonotype was observed at least ten times. The rearrangement joins TRBV7-2 to TRBJ2-5, with D possibly TRBD1 on 6 matching bases. This CDR3 has 16 residues. CDR1 and CDR2 (germline): SGHTA, FQGNSA. V was shortened by 5 bases and J by 6 bases, with 22 bases between the two germline ends. DNA of the CDR3: TGTGCCAGCAGCCCGTACTTTAACAGGGTCGTGAAGACCCAGTACTTC. Translation gives CASSPYFNRVVKTQYF.

This clonotype was seen a handful of times. The CDR3 is CAIKGLGDTIYF. The CDR3 coding sequence is TGTGCCATCAAAGGACTCGGGGACACCATATATTTT. The genes are TRBV10-3 and TRBJ1-3; D is uncertain. Trimming took off 7 bases at V and 8 bases at J, with 12 bases between the two ends. The CDR3 sequence is 12 residues long. Germline CDR1 and CDR2: ENHRY and SYGVKD.

This chain joins TRBV6-1 and TRBJ1-6; possible D gene TRBD1, 5 bases. The V end lost 5 bases, the J end lost 7 bases, and 15 bases lay between the germline ends. CDR3 size: 15 residues. CDR1 and CDR2 from the germline V gene are MNHNS and SASEGT. This CDR3 reads CASSNAGRTNSPLHF. CDR3 sequence (DNA): TGTGCCAGCAGTAACGCGGGACGAACGAATTCACCCCTCCACTTT.

This clonotype has just a few counts. The V gene is TRBV24-1, the J gene TRBJ2-2, with TRBD1 matching 10 bases. The CDR3 runs to 16 residues. J was trimmed by 1 base and V by 2 bases; bases with no gene match: 0. Germline V gene data show CDR1 as KGHDR and CDR2 as SFDVKD. The CDR3 DNA is TGTGCCACCAGTGATTGGACAGGGGGGAACACCGGGGAGCTGTTTTTT. It translates to CATSDWTGGNTGELFF.

The CDR3 loop reads CASSRAGGSNEKLFF. The DNA of the CDR3 is TGTGCCAGCAGCCGAGCAGGGGGCAGTAATGAAAAACTGTTTTTT. The V call is TRBV3-1, the J call TRBJ1-4; TRBD1 agrees at 8 bases. Germline CDR1 and CDR2: LGHDT and YNNKEL (reference sequence). V gave up 4 bases and J gave up 4 bases; unmatched junction bases: 5. The CDR3 has 15 residues.

DNA for the CDR3: TGCGCCAGCAGCTTGGCCCCGGACAGATCGTTTGAAGCTTTCTTT. Its protein is CASSLAPDRSFEAFF. The V and J genes are TRBV5-1 and TRBJ1-1; tentatively, D is TRBD1 (6 bases). This CDR3 contains 15 residues. With 0 bases removed from V and 7 bases from J, the gap between germline ends came to 16 bases. CDR1 is SGHRS, CDR2 YFSETQ, per germline.

There are a few counts of this clonotype. The chain carries TRBV6-1 and TRBJ2-2; D remains unclear. There are 16 residues in the CDR3. Germline values: CDR1 MNHNS, CDR2 SASEGT. The V and J ends lost 6 bases and 5 bases respectively, with 19 bases between them. The DNA of the CDR3 is TGTGCCAGCAGCCTTGACCCCCGTCGCCGGACCGGGGAGCTGTTTTTT. This codes for CASSLDPRRRTGELFF.

This clonotype was detected ten times or more. The chain joins TRBV28 to TRBJ2-1; D is unresolved. The CDR3 length is 14 residues. Germline CDR1 and CDR2: MDHEN and SYDVKM. Trimming took off 7 bases at V and 3 bases at J, with 13 bases between the two ends. The CDR3 loop is CASNTPSSYNEQFF. In DNA form, the CDR3 reads TGTGCCAGCAATACCCCCAGCAGCTACAATGAGCAGTTCTTC.

The table lists this clonotype with a count of one. V and J are TRBV19 and TRBJ2-1; no reliable D call. In germline, CDR1 is LNHDA, CDR2 SQIVND (reference sequence). The length of the CDR3 is 14 residues. The V end lost 3 bases, the J end lost 5 bases, and 11 bases lay between the germline ends. CDR3 residues: CASSISSIHNEQFF. CDR3 nucleotide sequence: TGTGCCAGTAGTATTTCTTCGATTCACAATGAGCAGTTCTTC.

This clonotype was recorded many times. This chain joins TRBV29-1 and TRBJ2-1, with D perhaps TRBD2 (6 bases). Germline loops: CDR1 SQVTM, CDR2 ANQGSEA. This CDR3 region has 11 residues. Deletions cut 4 bases from V and 7 bases from J, with 8 bases between. The CDR3 DNA follows: TGCAGCGTTGCAAGCGGGAATGAGCAGTTCTTC. Its protein is CSVASGNEQFF.

This clonotype turned up a few times. The gene calls are TRBV20-1 and TRBJ1-4, with D tentatively TRBD1 (6 bases). Germline V CDR1 and CDR2: DFQATT, SNEGSKA (reference sequence). The CDR3 loop spans 11 amino acids. Trimming removed 4 bases from V and 6 bases from J, with 6 bases in between. The CDR3 spells CSANRDEKLFF. The DNA of the CDR3 is TGCAGTGCTAACAGGGATGAAAAACTGTTTTTT.

The chain joins TRBV19 to TRBJ1-5; D not resolved. CDR1 LNHDA and CDR2 SQIVND come from the germline V gene (reference sequence). V dropped 3 bases and J dropped 12 bases, with 12 bases sitting between them. CDR3 length: 12 residues. CDR3 sequence (DNA): TGTGCCAGTAGTATTCTAAACCGGGACCAGCATTTT. Translation: CASSILNRDQHF.

This clonotype has more than one count but fewer than ten. V and J are TRBV19 and TRBJ2-7; D possibly corresponds to TRBD1 (6 bases). This CDR3 region has 13 residues. V lost 3 bases, J lost 6 bases, and 12 bases lay in between. Germline V lookup: CDR1 LNHDA, CDR2 SQIVND (reference sequence). The CDR3 nucleotides are TGTGCCAGTAGTATGGTCAGGGGATCCGAGCAGTACTTC. It encodes CASSMVRGSEQYF.

The gene calls are TRBV4-1 and TRBJ2-7; the match to TRBD2 covers 7 bases. The J segment lost 3 bases and the V segment lost 3 bases, leaving 11 bases of the junction unmatched. The CDR3 length is 16 residues. Per the germline V gene, CDR1 is MGHRA and CDR2 is YSYEKL. The CDR3 nucleotides are TGCGCCAGCAGCCATAAGGTGCTAGCGGAGGGCTACGAGCAGTACTTC. Protein product: CASSHKVLAEGYEQYF.

This clonotype was found many times. The chain is built from TRBV7-9 and TRBJ2-7, with D possibly matching TRBD1 (6 bases). This CDR3 is built from 19 residues. Trimming left V 5 bases short and J 2 bases short, with 28 bases between. Looked up from germline, CDR1 is SEHNR and CDR2 is FQNEAQ (reference sequence). CDR3 DNA: TGTGCCAGCAGCGTAGGGGGTTTGCGAGGGAGTGCATCCACCTACGAGCAGTACTTC. This encodes CASSVGGLRGSASTYEQYF.

This clonotype was detected only a few times. The J gene is TRBJ1-5, the V gene TRBV4-1; 9 nucleotides match TRBD1. Per germline, CDR1 MGHRA and CDR2 YSYEKL. The J segment lost 6 bases and the V segment lost 0 bases, leaving 3 bases of the junction unmatched. This CDR3 spans 15 amino acids. In DNA, the CDR3 is TGCGCCAGCAGCCAAGATCGGACAGGGGCTCAGCCCCAGCATTTT. Its translation is CASSQDRTGAQPQHF.

This clonotype was found many times. The chain links TRBV2 to TRBJ1-1; TRBD1 agrees at 7 bases. Trimming removed 6 bases from V and 8 bases from J; junction bases left unmatched: 9. Germline values: CDR1 SNHLY, CDR2 FYNNEI. The CDR3 is made up of 13 amino acids. Here the CDR3 reads CASRGTELREAFF. DNA for the CDR3: TGTGCCAGCAGGGGGACAGAGCTAAGAGAAGCTTTCTTT.

Ten or more counts support this clonotype. The gene calls are TRBV24-1 and TRBJ2-3; D is tentatively TRBD1 or TRBD2 (5 bases each). V lost 3 bases and J 6 bases, leaving 15 bases between the germline ends. This CDR3 is 15 amino acids long. From germline, CDR1 is KGHDR and CDR2 SFDVKD. CDR3: CATSDTRRGRDTQYF. CDR3 bases: TGTGCCACCAGTGATACCAGACGGGGACGGGATACGCAGTATTTT.

This clonotype was detected many times. The rearrangement links TRBV11-2 to TRBJ1-2; no reliable D call. Germline V lookup: CDR1 SGHAT, CDR2 FQNNGV. This CDR3 has 14 amino acids. Between the trimmed V and J ends, which lost 4 bases and 4 bases, there was a span of 13 bases. The CDR3 region is CASSSQRMSYGYTF. As DNA, the CDR3 is TGTGCCAGCAGCTCCCAAAGGATGTCCTATGGCTACACCTTC.

The genes are TRBV20-1 and TRBJ1-5; 7 bases are shared with TRBD1. The CDR3 totals 18 residues. Per germline, CDR1 DFQATT and CDR2 SNEGSKA (reference sequence). The V gene end was trimmed by 1 base and the J gene end by 1 base; junction bases not matched to a gene: 13. The CDR3 loop reads CSARGFPRDRQSNQPQHF. The CDR3, as DNA: TGCAGTGCTAGAGGCTTTCCCCGGGACAGACAAAGCAATCAGCCCCAGCATTTT.

Note on this clonotype: Given a much more abundant clone one base away, this may be a read error. This chain joins TRBV20-1 and TRBJ1-5; D remains unclear. Germline lookup yields CDR1 DFQATT and CDR2 SNEGSKA (reference sequence). CDR3 length equals 14 residues. V lost 6 bases and J 6 bases, leaving 18 bases between the germline ends. CDR3 amino acids: CSASMSLGSQPQHF. The CDR3 DNA reads TGCAGTGCCTCCATGAGTCTGGGTTCTCAGCCCCAGCATTTT.

V usage is TRBV29-1 and J usage is TRBJ2-7; TRBD2 aligns across 9 bases. V lost 4 bases, J lost 5 bases, and 9 bases stayed unmatched. Germline lookup yields CDR1 SQVTM and CDR2 ANQGSEA. This CDR3 spans 14 amino acids. In nucleotides, the CDR3 is TGCAGCGTTGCCCTAGGGGGACTAGCTAACGAGCAGTACTTC. Protein sequence: CSVALGGLANEQYF.